These T cell receptor beta chains were read from a single sample in a study of OX40 agonist ivuxolimab in advanced cancers. Sequencing used immunoSEQ multiplex PCR; TCRdb keeps in-frame clones, though not all of them. The sample lists about 69,000 clones; 84% were seen once. The input for sequencing was CD4+ or CD8+ T cells sorted from blood, taken in a trial of the OX40 agonist ivuxolimab. The receptors come from an adult with an advanced solid tumor such as melanoma, head and neck, liver or kidney cancer. Each CDR3 is given with its conserved first and last residue. D genes are given only for firm matches. Clone size is stated in some rows and not others, as once, few, many or a class when expanded.

cdr3_nt | cdr3_aa | clone_size | j_call | v_call | d_call
TGCGCCAGCAGACAGGCTGCGAACACCGGGGAGCTGTTTTTT | CASRQAANTGELFF | once | TRBJ2-2 | TRBV10-2 | -
TGTGCCAGCCAGGGATCAGGCCCCGGCTACACCTTC | CASQGSGPGYTF | once | TRBJ1-2 | TRBV6-6 | -
TGTGCCAGCTCAGCTTTGGGGCAGGCCTCTGGAAACACCATATATTTT | CASSALGQASGNTIYF | - | TRBJ1-3 | TRBV18 | -
TGTGCCAGCAGCCCCGAGGGGCTTAGCTATGGCTACACCTTC | CASSPEGLSYGYTF | - | TRBJ1-2 | TRBV7-9 | -
TGTGCCAGCAGTTTCGGCGGAGCGGCTACCGCCTACGAGCAGTACTTC | CASSFGGAATAYEQYF | - | TRBJ2-7 | TRBV28 | -
TGCGCCAGCAGCTTGGATGCAGGGCCCTCACCCCTCCACTTT | CASSLDAGPSPLHF | few | TRBJ1-6 | TRBV5-1 | -
TGTGCCAGCAGCCTGGCCGGGACAGGGTTGATCACCGGGGAGCTGTTTTTT | CASSLAGTGLITGELFF | - | TRBJ2-2 | TRBV5-6 | TRBD1
TGCAGCGTTGACCTTGGCAAGGACGAGCAGTACTTC | CSVDLGKDEQYF | - | TRBJ2-7 | TRBV29-1 | -
TGTGCCATCCGGACTGACCTCGCTGGAAACACCATATATTTT | CAIRTDLAGNTIYF | once | TRBJ1-3 | TRBV6-1 | -
TGTGCCAGCAGCCAAGATCTCAGCGGCCAAGAGACCCAGTACTTC | CASSQDLSGQETQYF | - | TRBJ2-5 | TRBV4-2 | -
TGTGCCAGTGGCCGCCGGGACAACTATGGCTACACCTTC | CASGRRDNYGYTF | few | TRBJ1-2 | TRBV19 | -
TGTGCCTTTAGCTATGGACAGGCGTGGGGTGGCTACACCTTC | CAFSYGQAWGGYTF | few | TRBJ1-2 | TRBV30 | TRBD1
TGTGCCAGCAGCTTAATTCCCTTCGGAGCGGGAGGGGCCGGGGAGCTGTTTTTT | CASSLIPFGAGGAGELFF | - | TRBJ2-2 | TRBV7-3 | TRBD2